This T cell receptor (beta chain) derives from a study of regulatory T cells in long-lasting Graves disease. With regard to this clonotype: The antigen remains unidentified. This could be a read error, since a much larger clone is one nucleotide away.

Through Arm-PCR of CDR3 regions and iRepertoire HTBI primers, TCR beta libraries were built. TCRdb redid the calling of the multiplex PCR reads with MiXCR, one entry per CDR3 protein. The data show about 220,000 distinct CDR3 sequences, with about 18% seen just once and 22% held by the top ten. Noted time point: newly diagnosed GD, antithyroid drugs for less than 3 months. PBMC RNA served as the TCR library source. The CDR3 contains 15 residues. CDR1 and CDR2 (germline): LGHNA, YSLEER. Findings and limits, study-wide: Whereas 1,000 or so public clonotypes were shared by new patients, persistent patients shared more, at a few thousand.

V gene TRBV4-3 combines with J gene TRBJ2-7; tentatively, D is TRBD1 or TRBD2 (5 bases each). The receptor was isolated from a female donor with Graves disease. The input for sequencing was peripheral blood mononuclear cells (PBMCs), taken at new diagnosis, from a patient treated with antithyroid drugs. In DNA, the CDR3 is TGCGCCAGCAGCCTCGGTTTGGGACCTACCTACGAGCTGTACTTC. Protein: CASSLGLGPTYELYF.